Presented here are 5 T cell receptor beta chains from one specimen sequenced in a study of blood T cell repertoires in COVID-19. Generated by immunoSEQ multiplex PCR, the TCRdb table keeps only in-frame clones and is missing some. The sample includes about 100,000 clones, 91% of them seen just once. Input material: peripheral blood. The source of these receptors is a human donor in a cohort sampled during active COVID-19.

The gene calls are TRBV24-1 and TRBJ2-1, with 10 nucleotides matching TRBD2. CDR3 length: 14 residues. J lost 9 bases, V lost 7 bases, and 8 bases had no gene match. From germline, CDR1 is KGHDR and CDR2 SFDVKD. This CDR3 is CATRGTSAVGEQFF. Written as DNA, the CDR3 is TGTGCCACCAGAGGGACTAGCGCCGTCGGTGAGCAGTTCTTC.

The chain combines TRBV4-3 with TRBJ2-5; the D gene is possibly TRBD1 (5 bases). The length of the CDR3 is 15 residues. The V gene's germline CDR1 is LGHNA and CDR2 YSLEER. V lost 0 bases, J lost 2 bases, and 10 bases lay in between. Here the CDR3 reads CASSQDWGSQETQYF. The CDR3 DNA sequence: TGCGCCAGCAGCCAAGATTGGGGCAGTCAAGAGACCCAGTACTTC.

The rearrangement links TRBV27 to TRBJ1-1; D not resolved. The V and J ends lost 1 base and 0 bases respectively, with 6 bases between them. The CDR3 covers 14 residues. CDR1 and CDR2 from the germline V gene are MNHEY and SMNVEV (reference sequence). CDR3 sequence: CASSLYSLNTEAFF. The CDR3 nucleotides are TGTGCCAGCAGTTTATACAGCTTGAACACTGAAGCTTTCTTT.

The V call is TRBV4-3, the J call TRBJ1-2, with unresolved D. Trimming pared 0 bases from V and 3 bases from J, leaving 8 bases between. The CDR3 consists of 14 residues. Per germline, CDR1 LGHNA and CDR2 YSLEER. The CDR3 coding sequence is TGCGCCAGCAGCCAAGAATACGGGGACTATGGCTACACCTTC. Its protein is CASSQEYGDYGYTF.

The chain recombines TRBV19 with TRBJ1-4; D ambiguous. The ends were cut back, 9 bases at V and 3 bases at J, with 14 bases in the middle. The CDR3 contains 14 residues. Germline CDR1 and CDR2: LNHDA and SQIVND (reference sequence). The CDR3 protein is CASSSLEANEKLFF. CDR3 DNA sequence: TGTGCCAGCTCGTCGTTAGAGGCTAATGAAAAACTGTTTTTT.